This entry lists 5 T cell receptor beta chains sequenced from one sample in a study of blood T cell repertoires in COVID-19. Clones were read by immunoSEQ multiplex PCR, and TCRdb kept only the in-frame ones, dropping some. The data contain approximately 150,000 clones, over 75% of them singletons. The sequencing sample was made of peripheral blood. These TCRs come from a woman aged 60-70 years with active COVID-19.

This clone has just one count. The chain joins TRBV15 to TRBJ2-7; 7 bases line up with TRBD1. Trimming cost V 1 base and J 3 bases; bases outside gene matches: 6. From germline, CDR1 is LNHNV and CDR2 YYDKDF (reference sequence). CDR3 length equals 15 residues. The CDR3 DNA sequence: TGTGCCACCAGCAGAGGGCTACAGGGGAACTACGAGCAGTACTTC. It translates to CATSRGLQGNYEQYF.

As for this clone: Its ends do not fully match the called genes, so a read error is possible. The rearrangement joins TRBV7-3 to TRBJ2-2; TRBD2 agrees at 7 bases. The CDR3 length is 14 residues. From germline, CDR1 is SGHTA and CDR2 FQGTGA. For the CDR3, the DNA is TGTGCCGGCAGCTTAGGGGAGGGTACCGGGGAGCTGTTTTTT. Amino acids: CAGSLGEGTGELFF.

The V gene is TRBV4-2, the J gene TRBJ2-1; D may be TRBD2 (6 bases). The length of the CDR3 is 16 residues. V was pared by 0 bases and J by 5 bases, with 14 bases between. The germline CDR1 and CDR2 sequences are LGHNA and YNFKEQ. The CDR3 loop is CASSQDGGGKDNEQFF. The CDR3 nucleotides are TGTGCCAGCAGCCAAGATGGAGGCGGGAAGGACAATGAGCAGTTCTTC.

The CDR3 here is CASSSGTNIAEAFF. Here the CDR3 DNA reads TGTGCCAGCAGCTCCGGGACAAACATAGCCGAAGCTTTCTTT. This chain connects TRBV5-5 to TRBJ1-1; perhaps TRBD1 as D (6 bases). Looked up from germline, CDR1 is SGHKS and CDR2 is YYEKEE (reference sequence). V was clipped by 3 bases and J by 8 bases, with 17 bases between them. CDR3 size: 14 residues.

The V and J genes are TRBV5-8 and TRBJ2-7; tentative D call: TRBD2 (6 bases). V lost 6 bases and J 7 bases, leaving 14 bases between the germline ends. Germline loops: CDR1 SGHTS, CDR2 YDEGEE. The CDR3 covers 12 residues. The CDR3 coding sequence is TGTGCCAGCACGGACTACCTGGGGGAGCAGTACTTC. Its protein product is CASTDYLGEQYF.